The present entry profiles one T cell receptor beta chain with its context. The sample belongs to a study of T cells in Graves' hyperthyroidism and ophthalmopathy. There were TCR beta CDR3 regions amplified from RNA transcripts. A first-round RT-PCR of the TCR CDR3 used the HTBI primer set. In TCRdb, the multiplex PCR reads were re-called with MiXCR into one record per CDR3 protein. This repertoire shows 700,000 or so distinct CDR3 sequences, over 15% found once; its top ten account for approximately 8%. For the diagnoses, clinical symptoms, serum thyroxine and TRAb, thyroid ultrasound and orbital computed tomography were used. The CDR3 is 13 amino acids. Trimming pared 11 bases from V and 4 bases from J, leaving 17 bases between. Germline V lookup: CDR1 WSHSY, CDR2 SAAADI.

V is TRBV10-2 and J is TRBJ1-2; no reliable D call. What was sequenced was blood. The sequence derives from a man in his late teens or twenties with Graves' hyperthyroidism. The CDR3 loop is CAAADGAGYGYTF. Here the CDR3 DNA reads TGCGCCGCGGCGGACGGAGCGGGCTATGGCTACACCTTC.